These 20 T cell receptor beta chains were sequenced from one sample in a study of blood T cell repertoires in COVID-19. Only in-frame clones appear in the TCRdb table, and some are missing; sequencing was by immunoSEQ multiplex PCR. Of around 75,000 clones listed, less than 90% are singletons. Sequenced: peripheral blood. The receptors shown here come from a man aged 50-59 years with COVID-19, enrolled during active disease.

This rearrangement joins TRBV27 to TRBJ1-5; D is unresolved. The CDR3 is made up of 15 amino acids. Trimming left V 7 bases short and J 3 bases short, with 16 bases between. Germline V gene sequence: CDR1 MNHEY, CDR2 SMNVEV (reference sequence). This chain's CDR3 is CASTYLQKLNQPQHF. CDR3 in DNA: TGTGCCAGCACCTATCTACAGAAGCTCAATCAGCCCCAGCATTTT.

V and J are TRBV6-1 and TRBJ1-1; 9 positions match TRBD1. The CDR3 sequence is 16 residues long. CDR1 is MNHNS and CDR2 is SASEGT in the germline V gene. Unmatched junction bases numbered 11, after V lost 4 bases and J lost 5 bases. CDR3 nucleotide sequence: TGTGCCAGCAGTGCCCTAACAGGGGGCGGTAGGACTGAAGCTTTCTTT. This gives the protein CASSALTGGGRTEAFF.

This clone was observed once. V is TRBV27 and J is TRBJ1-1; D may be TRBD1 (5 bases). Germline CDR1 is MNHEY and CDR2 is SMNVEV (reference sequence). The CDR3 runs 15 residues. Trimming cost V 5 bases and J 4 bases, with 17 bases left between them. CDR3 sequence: CASSPSLGGGTEAFF. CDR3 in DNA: TGTGCCAGCAGTCCGTCTTTGGGGGGTGGCACTGAAGCTTTCTTT.

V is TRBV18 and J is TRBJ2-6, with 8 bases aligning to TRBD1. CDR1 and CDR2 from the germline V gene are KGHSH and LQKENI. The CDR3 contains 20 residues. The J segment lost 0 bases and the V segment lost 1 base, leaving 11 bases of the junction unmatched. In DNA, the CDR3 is TGTGCCAGCTCACCACGCATCAAGGACAGGGTTAGCTCTGGGGCCAACGTCCTGACTTTC. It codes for CASSPRIKDRVSSGANVLTF.

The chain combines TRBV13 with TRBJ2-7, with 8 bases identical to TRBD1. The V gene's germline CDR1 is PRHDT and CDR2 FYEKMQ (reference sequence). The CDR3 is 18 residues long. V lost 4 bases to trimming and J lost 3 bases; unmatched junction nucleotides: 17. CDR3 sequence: CASSSDRERVEWNYEQYF. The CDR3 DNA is TGTGCCAGCAGCTCGGACAGGGAAAGGGTGGAGTGGAACTACGAGCAGTACTTC.

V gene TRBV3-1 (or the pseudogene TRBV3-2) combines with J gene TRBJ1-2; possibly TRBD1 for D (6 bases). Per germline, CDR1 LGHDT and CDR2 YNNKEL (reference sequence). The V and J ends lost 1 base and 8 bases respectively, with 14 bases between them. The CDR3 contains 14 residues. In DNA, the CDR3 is TGTGCCAGCAGCCAAGTCAGGGGCGCGGGCGGCTACACCTTC. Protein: CASSQVRGAGGYTF.

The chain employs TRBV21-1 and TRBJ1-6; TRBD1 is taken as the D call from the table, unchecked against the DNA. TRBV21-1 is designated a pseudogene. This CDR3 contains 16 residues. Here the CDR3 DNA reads TGTGCCAGCAGCTCCCAGGGCCGCTCCTATAATTCACCCCTCCACTTT. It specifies CASSSQGRSYNSPLHF.

The CDR3 here is CASSRDSSYNSPLHF. The CDR3 region has the DNA TGTGCCAGCAGCCGCGACAGCTCCTATAATTCACCCCTCCACTTT. This sequence joins TRBV7-9 and TRBJ1-6; TRBD1 is a possible D gene (5 bases). The CDR3 consists of 15 residues. The V gene's germline CDR1 is SEHNR and CDR2 FQNEAQ (reference sequence). Trimming removed 5 bases from V and 0 bases from J, with 8 bases in between.

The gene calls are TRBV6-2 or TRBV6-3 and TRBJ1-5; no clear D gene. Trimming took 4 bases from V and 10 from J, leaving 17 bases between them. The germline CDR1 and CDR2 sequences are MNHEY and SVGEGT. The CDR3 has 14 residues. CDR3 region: CASSFSGENQPQHF. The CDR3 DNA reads TGTGCCAGCAGTTTCTCGGGCGAGAACCAACCCCAGCATTTT.

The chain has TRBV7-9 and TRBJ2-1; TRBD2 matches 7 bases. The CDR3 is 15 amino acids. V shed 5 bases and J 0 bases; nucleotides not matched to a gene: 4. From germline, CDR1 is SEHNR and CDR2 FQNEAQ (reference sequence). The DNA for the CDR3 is TGTGCCAGCAGCCTTAGCGGGCACTCCTACAATGAGCAGTTCTTC. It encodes CASSLSGHSYNEQFF.

CDR3 DNA sequence: TGTGCCAGCAGCTCGCCGGGACTAGCGGGAGCAGCCGAGCAGTTCTTC. Amino acids: CASSSPGLAGAAEQFF. The V call is TRBV7-3, the J call TRBJ2-1, with 14 bases matching TRBD2. The CDR3 is 16 residues long. From germline, CDR1 is SGHTA and CDR2 FQGTGA. Unmatched junction bases numbered 9, after V lost 4 bases and J lost 10 bases.

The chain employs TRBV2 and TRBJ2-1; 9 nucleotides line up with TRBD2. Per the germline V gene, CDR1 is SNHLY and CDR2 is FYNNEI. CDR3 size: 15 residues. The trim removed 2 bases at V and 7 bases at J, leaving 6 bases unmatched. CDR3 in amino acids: CASSESGSGGNEQFF. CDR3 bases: TGTGCCAGCAGTGAATCCGGTAGCGGGGGTAATGAGCAGTTCTTC.

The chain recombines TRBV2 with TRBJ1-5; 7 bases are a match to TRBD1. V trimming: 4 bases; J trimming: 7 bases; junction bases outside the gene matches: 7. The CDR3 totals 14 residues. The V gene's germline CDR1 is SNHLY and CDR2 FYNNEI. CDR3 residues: CASSGQGKRQPQHF. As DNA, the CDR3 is TGTGCCAGCAGTGGACAGGGAAAGAGGCAGCCCCAGCATTTT.

The CDR3: CAWSKGQGITKETQYF. The CDR3 DNA reads TGTGCCTGGAGTAAAGGACAGGGGATCACCAAAGAGACCCAGTACTTC. The gene calls are TRBV30 and TRBJ2-5, with 9 bases fitting TRBD1. The CDR3 spans 16 residues. V dropped 2 bases and J dropped 3; count of bases not matched to a gene: 10. Germline V lookup: CDR1 GTSNPN, CDR2 SVGIG (reference sequence).

The CDR3 protein is CASSPSGLAEDNEQFF. For the CDR3, the DNA is TGTGCCAGCAGCCCCAGTGGACTAGCGGAAGACAATGAGCAGTTCTTC. The gene calls are TRBV7-3 and TRBJ2-1; 10 bases are shared with TRBD2. The CDR3 spans 16 residues. CDR1 SGHTA and CDR2 FQGTGA come from the germline V gene. Losses at the gene ends were 5 bases for V and 5 bases for J; bases not matched to a gene: 9. The full variable domain, its missing parts supplied by reference TRBV7-3 and TRBJ2-1, is GAGVSQTPSNKVTEKGKYVELRCDPISGHTALYWYRQSLGQGPEFLIYFQGTGAADDSGLPNDRFFAVRPEGSVSTLKIQRTERGDSAVYLCASSPSGLAEDNEQFFGPGTRLTVL.

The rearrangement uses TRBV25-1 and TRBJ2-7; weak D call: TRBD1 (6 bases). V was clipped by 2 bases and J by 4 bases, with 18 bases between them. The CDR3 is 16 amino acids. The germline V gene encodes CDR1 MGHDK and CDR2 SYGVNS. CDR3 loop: CASSETRGQKPYEQYF. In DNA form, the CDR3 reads TGTGCCAGCAGTGAAACCCGTGGACAGAAACCTTACGAGCAGTACTTC.

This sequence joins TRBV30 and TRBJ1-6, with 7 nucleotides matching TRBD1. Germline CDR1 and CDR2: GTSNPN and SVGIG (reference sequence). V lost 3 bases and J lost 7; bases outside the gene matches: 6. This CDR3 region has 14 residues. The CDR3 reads CAWSGDSLNSPLHF. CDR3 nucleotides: TGTGCCTGGAGCGGGGACAGCTTAAATTCACCCCTCCACTTT.

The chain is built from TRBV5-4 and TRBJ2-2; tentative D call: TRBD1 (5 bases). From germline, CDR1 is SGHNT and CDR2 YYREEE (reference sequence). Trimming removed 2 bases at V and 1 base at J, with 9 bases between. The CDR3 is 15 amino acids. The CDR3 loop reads CASSFVGVNTGELFF. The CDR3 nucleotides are TGTGCCAGCAGCTTTGTAGGGGTGAACACCGGGGAGCTGTTTTTT.

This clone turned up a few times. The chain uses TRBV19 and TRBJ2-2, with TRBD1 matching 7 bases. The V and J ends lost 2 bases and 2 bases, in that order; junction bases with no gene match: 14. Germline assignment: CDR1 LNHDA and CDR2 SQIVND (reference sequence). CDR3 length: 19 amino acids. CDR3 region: CASSISPSRTGKNTGELFF. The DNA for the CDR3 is TGTGCCAGTAGTATAAGTCCCAGTCGGACAGGAAAAAACACCGGGGAGCTGTTTTTT.

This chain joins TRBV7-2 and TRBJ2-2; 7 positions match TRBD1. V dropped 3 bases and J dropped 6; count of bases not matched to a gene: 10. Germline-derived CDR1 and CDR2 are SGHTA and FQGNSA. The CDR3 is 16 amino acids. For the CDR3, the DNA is TGTGCCAGCAGCTTCCCGGGACAGACCGCCGCCGGGGAGCTGTTTTTT. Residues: CASSFPGQTAAGELFF.